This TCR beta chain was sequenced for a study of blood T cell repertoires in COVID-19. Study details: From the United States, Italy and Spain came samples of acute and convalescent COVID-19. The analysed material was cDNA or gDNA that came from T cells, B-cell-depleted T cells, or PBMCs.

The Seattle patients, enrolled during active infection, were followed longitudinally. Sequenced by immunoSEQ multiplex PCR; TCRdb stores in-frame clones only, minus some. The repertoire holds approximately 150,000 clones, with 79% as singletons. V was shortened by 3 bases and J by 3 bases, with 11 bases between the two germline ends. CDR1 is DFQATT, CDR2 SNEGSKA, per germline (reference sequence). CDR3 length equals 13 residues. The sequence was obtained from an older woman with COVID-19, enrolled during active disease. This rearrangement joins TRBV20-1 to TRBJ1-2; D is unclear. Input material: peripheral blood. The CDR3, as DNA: TGCAGTGCTAGTCCGGGGATAGACTATGGCTACACCTTC. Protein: CSASPGIDYGYTF.